The subject of this entry is one TCR beta chain. What it binds is not known. The record originates from a study of tumor and adjacent non-tumor tissue in lung cancer. Across the study: There were fewer than 15 adenocarcinoma, 2 squamous cell carcinoma and 1 small cell lung cancer cases.

Three rounds of nested PCR, following a modified ARM-PCR protocol, produced the TCRbeta library. MiXCR, run by TCRdb on the multiplex PCR reads, gives a single entry per CDR3 protein. The table has some 100,000 distinct CDR3 sequences, 75% seen once. The template was RNA from unsorted bulk tissue. The CDR3 totals 14 residues. Germline values: CDR1 MNHNY, CDR2 SVGAGI (reference sequence). Trimming removed 5 bases at V and 10 bases at J, with 20 bases between. General observations from the study: Normal lung showed higher cumulative top 100 clone frequency than tumor.

This receptor was identified in a woman aged 55-75 years with non-small cell lung cancer. The V and J genes are TRBV6-6 and TRBJ1-1; D may be TRBD1 (5 bases). The sample consisted of lung tumor tissue. This CDR3 is CASSILLGGTTAFF. Written as DNA, the CDR3 is TGTGCCAGCAGTATACTTTTGGGTGGGACTACAGCTTTCTTT.